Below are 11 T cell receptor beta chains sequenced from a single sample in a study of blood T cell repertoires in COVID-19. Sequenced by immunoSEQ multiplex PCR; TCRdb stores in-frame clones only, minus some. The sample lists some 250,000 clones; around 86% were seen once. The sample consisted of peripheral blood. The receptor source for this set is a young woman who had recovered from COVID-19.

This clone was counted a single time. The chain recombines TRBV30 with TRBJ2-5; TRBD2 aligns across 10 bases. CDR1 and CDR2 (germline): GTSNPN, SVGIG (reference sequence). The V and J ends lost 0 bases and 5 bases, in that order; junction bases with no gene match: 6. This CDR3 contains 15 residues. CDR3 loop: CAWSVHLAGEETQYF. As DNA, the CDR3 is TGTGCCTGGAGTGTACATCTAGCGGGGGAGGAGACCCAGTACTTC.

In nucleotides, the CDR3 is TGTGCCTGGTCTTCCGGCGGCATCTTTAAAACCCGAGCTTTCTTT. This codes for CAWSSGGIFKTRAFF. The chain carries TRBV30 and TRBJ1-1, with D unresolved. This CDR3 has 15 residues. Trimming cost V 5 bases and J 10 bases, with 26 bases left between them. The germline CDR1 and CDR2 sequences are GTSNPN and SVGIG (reference sequence).

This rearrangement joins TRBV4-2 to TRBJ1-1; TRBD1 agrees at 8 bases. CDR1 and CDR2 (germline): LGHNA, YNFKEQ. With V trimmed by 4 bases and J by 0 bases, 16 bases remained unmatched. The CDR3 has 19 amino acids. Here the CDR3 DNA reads TGTGCCAGCAGCCGCGGGACAGGCCGGGGGGTTGTGATGAACACTGAAGCTTTCTTT. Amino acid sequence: CASSRGTGRGVVMNTEAFF.

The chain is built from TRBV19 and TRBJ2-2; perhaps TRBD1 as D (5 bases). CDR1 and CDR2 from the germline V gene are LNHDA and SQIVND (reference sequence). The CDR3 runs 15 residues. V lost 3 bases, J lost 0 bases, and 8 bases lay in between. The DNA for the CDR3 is TGTGCCAGTAGTATTGAACAGGCGAACACCGGGGAGCTGTTTTTT. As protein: CASSIEQANTGELFF.

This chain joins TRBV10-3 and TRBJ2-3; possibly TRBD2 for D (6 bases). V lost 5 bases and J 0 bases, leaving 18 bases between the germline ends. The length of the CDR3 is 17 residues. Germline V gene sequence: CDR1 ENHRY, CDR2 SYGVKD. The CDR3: CAISPAGGRGSTDTQYF. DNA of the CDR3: TGTGCCATCAGTCCCGCCGGGGGTAGGGGAAGCACAGATACGCAGTATTTT.

The CDR3 nucleotides are TGTGCCAGCATCCCCATGGGGGGGAGAGTTGCAGATACGCAGTATTTT. It is translated as CASIPMGGRVADTQYF. This chain joins TRBV7-6 and TRBJ2-3; 7 bases fit TRBD2. CDR1 and CDR2 (germline): SGHVS, FNYEAQ. J gave up 4 bases and V 7 bases, and 14 bases lay outside the gene matches. The CDR3 sequence is 16 residues long. The variable domain in full, with the rest retrieved from reference TRBV7-6 and TRBJ2-3, is GAGVSQSPRYKVTKRGQDVALRCDPISGHVSLYWYRQALGQGPEFLTYFNYEAQQDKSGLPNDRFSAERPEGSISTLTIQRTEQRDSAMYRCASIPMGGRVADTQYFGPGTRLTVL.

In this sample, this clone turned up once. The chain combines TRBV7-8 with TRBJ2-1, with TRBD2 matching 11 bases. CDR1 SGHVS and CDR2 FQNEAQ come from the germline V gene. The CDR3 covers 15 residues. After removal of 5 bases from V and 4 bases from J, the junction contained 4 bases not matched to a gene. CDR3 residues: CASSTSGGQYNEQFF. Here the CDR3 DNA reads TGTGCCAGCAGCACTAGCGGGGGCCAATACAATGAGCAGTTCTTC.

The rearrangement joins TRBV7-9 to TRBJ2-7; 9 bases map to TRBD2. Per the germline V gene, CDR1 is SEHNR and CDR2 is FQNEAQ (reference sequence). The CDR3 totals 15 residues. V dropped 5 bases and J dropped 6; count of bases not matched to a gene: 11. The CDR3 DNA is TGTGCCAGCAGCCGGGGCGGGGGGGCACTCGGCGAGCAGTACTTC. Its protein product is CASSRGGGALGEQYF.

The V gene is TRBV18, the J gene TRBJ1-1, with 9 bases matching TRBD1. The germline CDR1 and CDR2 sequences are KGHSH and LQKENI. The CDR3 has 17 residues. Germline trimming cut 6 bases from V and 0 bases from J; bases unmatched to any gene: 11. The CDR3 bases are TGTGCCAGCTCTACGACAGGGGGTCCTTATATGAACACTGAAGCTTTCTTT. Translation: CASSTTGGPYMNTEAFF.

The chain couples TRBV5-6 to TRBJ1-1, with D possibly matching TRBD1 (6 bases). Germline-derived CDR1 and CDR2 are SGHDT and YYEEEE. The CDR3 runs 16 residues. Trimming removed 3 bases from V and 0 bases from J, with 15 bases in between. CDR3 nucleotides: TGTGCCAGCAGCTCAGCAGGGGTTCCGATGAACACTGAAGCTTTCTTT. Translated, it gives CASSSAGVPMNTEAFF.

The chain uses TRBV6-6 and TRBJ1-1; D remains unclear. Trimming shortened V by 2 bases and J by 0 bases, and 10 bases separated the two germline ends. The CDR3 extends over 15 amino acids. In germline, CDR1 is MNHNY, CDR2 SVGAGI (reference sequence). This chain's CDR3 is CASSYGGIMNTEAFF. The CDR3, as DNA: TGTGCCAGCAGTTACGGAGGAATTATGAACACTGAAGCTTTCTTT.